This entry lists 17 T cell receptor beta chains sequenced from one sample in a study of T cells after yellow fever vaccination. TCRdb re-analysed the 5' RACE reads in MiXCR, keeping a single row per CDR3 protein. The repertoire consists of just under 600,000 distinct CDR3 sequences, with about 13% occurring once and the leading ten covering more than 12%. Sequenced here: PBMCs, sampled on the day of the yellow fever booster vaccination. These receptors were obtained from a man younger than 40 who received the YFV17D yellow fever vaccine.

The table lists this clonotype with a few counts. CDR3 in amino acids: CASRPPGLQETQYF. In DNA, the CDR3 is TGTGCCAGCAGACCGCCGGGACTCCAAGAGACCCAGTACTTC. The chain is built from TRBV7-9 and TRBJ2-5; D might be TRBD2 (6 bases). Trimming shortened V by 6 bases and J by 1 base, and 12 bases separated the two germline ends. The CDR3 sequence is 14 residues long. The germline V gene encodes CDR1 SEHNR and CDR2 FQNEAQ (reference sequence).

The table lists this clonotype with a few counts. The chain has TRBV7-2 and TRBJ1-1; D call uncertain. CDR1 and CDR2 (germline): SGHTA, FQGNSA. The V end was cut by 5 bases, the J end by 3 bases, with 16 bases between. There are 15 residues in the CDR3. The CDR3 coding sequence is TGTGCCAGCAGCGCCGGACCCGCACGGGACACTGAAGCTTTCTTT. As protein: CASSAGPARDTEAFF.

A few counts support this clonotype. The rearrangement links TRBV2 to TRBJ2-1; TRBD2 agrees at 9 bases. The CDR3 covers 15 residues. The V gene's germline CDR1 is SNHLY and CDR2 FYNNEI. With 6 bases clipped from V and 4 bases from J, the junction kept 7 bases outside the gene matches. CDR3 residues: CASRPRLADYNEQFF. The CDR3 DNA follows: TGTGCCAGCAGACCCCGACTAGCGGATTACAATGAGCAGTTCTTC.

V and J are TRBV7-9 and TRBJ1-1; D is undetermined. V was shortened by 0 bases and J by 1 base, with 9 bases between the two germline ends. Germline CDR1 and CDR2: SEHNR and FQNEAQ (reference sequence). The CDR3 has 15 residues. CDR3 loop: CASSLAEIRNTEAFF. CDR3 DNA: TGTGCCAGCAGCTTAGCTGAGATAAGGAACACTGAAGCTTTCTTT.

The chain is built from TRBV5-1 and TRBJ1-2; a weak D match, TRBD1 (6 bases). Trimming took off 4 bases at V and 2 bases at J, with 15 bases between the two ends. The CDR3 covers 15 residues. Germline V gives CDR1 SGHRS, CDR2 YFSETQ. Here the CDR3 DNA reads TGCGCCAGCAGCCGGCCCGACAGGAACAACTATGGCTACACCTTC. It yields the protein CASSRPDRNNYGYTF.

This sequence joins TRBV29-1 and TRBJ2-3, with D maybe TRBD2 (5 bases). Germline-derived CDR1 and CDR2 are SQVTM and ANQGSEA. V lost 4 bases and J 0 bases, leaving 8 bases between the germline ends. The CDR3 consists of 13 residues. The CDR3 sequence: CSVGADSTDTQYF. DNA for the CDR3: TGCAGCGTTGGAGCGGACAGCACAGATACGCAGTATTTT.

This chain uses TRBV30 with TRBJ1-3; D is uncertain. The CDR3 loop spans 13 amino acids. Germline CDR1 reads GTSNPN; CDR2 reads SVGIG (reference sequence). The CDR3 DNA reads as TGTGGCGGTCGGGTCCACTCTGGAAACACCATATATTTT. It specifies CGGRVHSGNTIYF.

The chain has TRBV7-9 and TRBJ2-4; possibly TRBD1 for D (5 bases). With 4 bases removed from V and 8 bases from J, the gap between germline ends came to 15 bases. Germline CDR1 is SEHNR and CDR2 is FQNEAQ (reference sequence). The CDR3 is made up of 14 amino acids. CDR3 region: CASSYGARGDIQYF. The CDR3 nucleotides are TGTGCCAGCAGCTATGGGGCTAGGGGTGACATTCAGTACTTC.

This clonotype was picked up a small number of times. The J gene is TRBJ2-2, the V gene TRBV19; tentatively, D is TRBD1 (5 bases). V was shortened by 4 bases and J by 0 bases, with 12 bases between the two germline ends. Per germline, CDR1 LNHDA and CDR2 SQIVND (reference sequence). This CDR3 comprises 16 residues. CDR3 nucleotide sequence: TGTGCCAGTAGTAATGGGGCAGTAACGAACACCGGGGAGCTGTTTTTT. Protein sequence: CASSNGAVTNTGELFF.

This clonotype has more than one count but fewer than ten. The chain employs TRBV7-2 and TRBJ2-2; D unclear. V shed 8 bases and J shed 2 bases, with 9 bases lying between them. The CDR3 covers 13 residues. Germline V gene lookup returns CDR1 SGHTA and CDR2 FQGNSA. The CDR3 loop is CASGHTNTGELFF. The CDR3 DNA is TGTGCCAGCGGTCACACAAACACCGGGGAGCTGTTTTTT.

This chain links TRBV12-3 or TRBV12-4 with TRBJ2-7, with D perhaps matching TRBD1 or TRBD2 (6 bases each). Trimming shortened V by 6 bases and J by 1 base, and 19 bases separated the two germline ends. The CDR3 extends over 16 amino acids. The chain's CDR3 is CASRAVRGAGSYEQYF. As DNA, the CDR3 is TGTGCCAGCAGAGCGGTTAGGGGGGCGGGATCCTACGAGCAGTACTTC.

The chain employs TRBV30 and TRBJ1-4, with 8 bases aligning to TRBD1. The germline gives CDR1 GTSNPN, CDR2 SVGIG (reference sequence). V lost 2 bases to trimming and J lost 11 bases; unmatched junction nucleotides: 10. This CDR3 region has 14 residues. The CDR3 reads CAWSPPDRGDKLFF. CDR3 DNA sequence: TGTGCCTGGAGTCCCCCTGACAGGGGTGACAAACTGTTTTTT.

The gene calls are TRBV7-9 and TRBJ2-5; TRBD1 might be the D (6 bases). The ends were cut back, 0 bases at V and 2 bases at J, with 13 bases in the middle. CDR3 length: 16 amino acids. Per the germline V gene, CDR1 is SEHNR and CDR2 is FQNEAQ (reference sequence). The DNA for the CDR3 is TGTGCCAGCAGCTTAGCAGCTTTGGGACATCAAGAGACCCAGTACTTC. Amino acid sequence: CASSLAALGHQETQYF. The variable domain in full, completed from reference TRBV7-9 and TRBJ2-5, reads DTGVSQNPRHKITKRGQNVTFRCDPISEHNRLYWYRQTLGQGPEFLTYFQNEAQLEKSRLLSDRFSAERPKGSFSTLEIQRTEQGDSAMYLCASSLAALGHQETQYFGPGTRLLVL.

V usage is TRBV12-3 or TRBV12-4 and J usage is TRBJ2-1; 9 bases map to TRBD2. The CDR3 spans 13 residues. Unmatched junction bases numbered 1, after V lost 1 base and J lost 9 bases. This CDR3 is CASSLGREGEQFF. For the CDR3, the DNA is TGTGCCAGCAGTTTAGGGCGGGAGGGTGAGCAGTTCTTC.

Many counts were recorded for this clonotype. The chain is built from TRBV7-2 and TRBJ2-7; no firm D call. There are 13 residues in the CDR3. Trimming pared 5 bases from V and 3 bases from J, leaving 11 bases between. Germline-derived CDR1 and CDR2 are SGHTA and FQGNSA. CDR3 protein: CASSGSGRYEQYF. The CDR3 DNA is TGTGCCAGCAGCGGATCCGGGCGCTACGAGCAGTACTTC. Supplemented by reference TRBV7-2 and TRBJ2-7, the full variable domain reads GAGVSQSPSNKVTEKGKDVELRCDPISGHTALYWYRQSLGQGLEFLIYFQGNSAPDKSGLPSDRFSAERTGGSVSTLTIQRTQQEDSAVYLCASSGSGRYEQYFGPGTRLTVT.

The chain has TRBV20-1 and TRBJ2-1; 10 nucleotides agree with TRBD2. CDR1 DFQATT and CDR2 SNEGSKA come from the germline V gene (reference sequence). This CDR3 comprises 11 residues. This chain's CDR3 is CNSGRGTEQFF. The CDR3 DNA reads TGCAACAGCGGGAGGGGGACTGAGCAGTTCTTC.

This clonotype came up a few times. The chain carries TRBV9 and TRBJ2-7; 10 bases are shared with TRBD2. CDR1 is SGDLS, CDR2 YYNGEE, per germline. This CDR3 is 15 amino acids long. V gave up 0 bases and J gave up 6 bases; unmatched junction bases: 6. DNA of the CDR3: TGTGCCAGCAGCGTAGGGCCAGCGGGAGGGACCGAGCAGTACTTC. This encodes CASSVGPAGGTEQYF.